These 16 T cell receptor beta chains were all obtained from the same sample, sequenced in a study of vaccination effects on CD4 cells after COVID-19 (dated by TCRdb to 2022 to 2024). Library prep was done by the immunoSEQ multiplex PCR assay. The source is immuneACCESS, and TCRdb retained only in-frame sequences with V and J called. Part of the clones is not carried over; for the studies checked, unresolved V genes explain less than half of this, and the remainder is unexplained. For this sample the table gives around 25,000 clones, of which more than 70% were detected only once. Around a tenth of the sample goes to the ten largest clones. Their specific antigens are unknown. The ViraFEST assay stimulated PBMC with viral peptide pools and then used TCR sequencing to identify antigen-specific CD4+ T cell clonotypes by expansion. After roughly 11 days of culture, CD4+ T cells were isolated with the EasySep CD4+ T cell isolation kit. The absence of prior SARS-CoV-2 infection in healthy vaccine recipients was confirmed by negative nucleocapsid antibodies before and after vaccination.

This specimen consisted of CD4+ T cells from PBMCs cultured with HCoV-NL63 spike peptides, obtained before COVID-19 vaccination. What the cell subset or site label conveys for this sample: HCoV-NL63 spike overlapping peptide pool stimulation. Every receptor here comes from a human donor who received a COVID-19 vaccine.

The rearrangement uses TRBV18 and TRBJ1-5; D may be TRBD1 (6 bases). V was trimmed by 2 bases and J by 1 base, leaving 15 bases between them. The CDR3 extends over 17 amino acids. Germline-derived CDR1 and CDR2 are KGHSH and LQKENI. The CDR3 DNA sequence: TGTGCCAGCTCACCAAGTTCGGCAGGGGTGAGCAATCAGCCCCAGCATTTT. This codes for CASSPSSAGVSNQPQHF. Full variable domain (missing parts from reference TRBV18 and TRBJ1-5): NAGVMQNPRHLVRRRGQEARLRCSPMKGHSHVYWYRQLPEEGLKFMVYLQKENIIDESGMPKERFSAEFPKEGPSILRIQQVVRGDSAAYFCASSPSSAGVSNQPQHFGDGTRLSIL.

This chain connects TRBV7-2 to TRBJ2-1; 8 bases are shared with TRBD2. Germline CDR1 is SGHTA and CDR2 is FQGNSA. With 7 bases clipped from V and 9 bases from J, the junction kept 8 bases outside the gene matches. The CDR3 spans 13 residues. The chain's CDR3 is CASIQREFGEQFF. The CDR3, as DNA: TGTGCCAGCATACAGCGGGAGTTCGGTGAGCAGTTCTTC.

This clone came up a few times. The chain links TRBV30 to TRBJ2-2; no firm D call. The CDR3 is made up of 12 amino acids. Looked up from germline, CDR1 is GTSNPN and CDR2 is SVGIG (reference sequence). V lost 4 bases to trimming and J lost 6 bases, with 9 bases between them. CDR3 nucleotides: TGTGCCTGGACCTACGGACCCGGGGAGCTGTTTTTT. It encodes CAWTYGPGELFF.

This clone is termed large. The chain employs TRBV6-5 and TRBJ1-2; TRBD1 matches 7 bases. The CDR3 is 14 amino acids. V gave up 5 bases and J gave up 4 bases; unmatched junction bases: 7. Germline values: CDR1 MNHEY, CDR2 SVGAGI. For the CDR3, the DNA is TGTGCCAGCAGTAACGACAGGGCGCCCTATGGCTACACCTTC. Protein: CASSNDRAPYGYTF.

The chain recombines TRBV5-4 with TRBJ2-3; TRBD2 matches at 8 bases. V shed 5 bases and J 1 base; nucleotides not matched to a gene: 6. CDR1 and CDR2 from the germline V gene are SGHNT and YYREEE (reference sequence). The CDR3 totals 15 residues. CDR3 in amino acids: CASSLGLGGTDTQYF. The CDR3 region has the DNA TGTGCCAGCAGTCTGGGACTAGGAGGCACAGATACGCAGTATTTT.

This clone was detected only a few times. The rearrangement joins TRBV5-1 to TRBJ2-5; D not resolved. The V end lost 3 bases, the J end lost 5 bases, and 14 bases lay between the germline ends. Germline lookup yields CDR1 SGHRS and CDR2 YFSETQ. CDR3 length: 14 residues. CDR3 in amino acids: CASSSTGGTETQYF. For the CDR3, the DNA is TGCGCCAGCAGCTCAACGGGCGGAACTGAGACCCAGTACTTC.

This clone was picked up one time. The J gene is TRBJ2-1, the V gene TRBV5-1; D possibly matches TRBD1 or TRBD2 (5 bases each). The CDR3 consists of 15 residues. Germline V gives CDR1 SGHRS, CDR2 YFSETQ. V lost 0 bases to trimming and J lost 4 bases, with 11 bases between them. For the CDR3, the DNA is TGCGCCAGCAGCTTGGGTCAGGGAGCTTACAATGAGCAGTTCTTC. It translates to CASSLGQGAYNEQFF.

This clone was seen a single time. The chain joins TRBV2 to TRBJ2-7, with a weak D call TRBD1 (6 bases). This CDR3 contains 14 residues. V lost 4 bases and J lost 1, with 11 bases in between. Germline CDR1 reads SNHLY; CDR2 reads FYNNEI. The CDR3 reads CASSGPGASYEQYF. Written as DNA, the CDR3 is TGTGCCAGCAGTGGACCAGGGGCGTCCTACGAGCAGTACTTC.

The chain carries TRBV5-6 and TRBJ1-2, with TRBD1 matching over 9 bases. Trimming at V came to 4 bases and at J to 6 bases, leaving 16 bases not matched to a gene. CDR1 and CDR2 (germline): SGHDT, YYEEEE. This CDR3 is built from 17 residues. CDR3 DNA: TGTGCCAGCAGCCCCCTAACTGCGGGACAGGGAAGACATGGCTACACCTTC. This encodes CASSPLTAGQGRHGYTF.

The rearrangement uses TRBV28 and TRBJ1-1; D is perhaps TRBD1 (6 bases). The CDR3 length is 14 residues. Trimming pared 7 bases from V and 3 bases from J, leaving 15 bases between. Per the germline V gene, CDR1 is MDHEN and CDR2 is SYDVKM. The CDR3 sequence is CASNTIGQYTEAFF. The CDR3 DNA follows: TGTGCCAGCAATACAATTGGACAGTACACTGAAGCTTTCTTT.

The chain uses TRBV6-6 and TRBJ2-2; D gene unclear. The germline V gene has CDR1 MNHNY and CDR2 SVGAGI (reference sequence). The CDR3 is made up of 13 amino acids. Trimming shortened V by 6 bases and J by 0 bases, and 5 bases separated the two germline ends. The CDR3 protein is CASSTTNTGELFF. For the CDR3, the DNA is TGTGCCAGCAGCACTACGAACACCGGGGAGCTGTTTTTT.

The rearrangement uses TRBV24-1 and TRBJ1-2; no clear D. Germline V lookup: CDR1 KGHDR, CDR2 SFDVKD. CDR3 length: 15 amino acids. Trimming shortened V by 6 bases and J by 2 bases, and 15 bases separated the two germline ends. The CDR3 reads CATSQSMGLNYGYTF. CDR3 nucleotides: TGTGCCACCAGTCAGTCTATGGGCCTGAACTATGGCTACACCTTC.

CDR3 coding DNA: TGCAGTGCTAGTCGTGGGACAGCGGACAATGAGCAGTTCTTC. It specifies CSASRGTADNEQFF. The gene calls are TRBV20-1 and TRBJ2-1; 7 nucleotides align to TRBD1. V shed 3 bases and J 5 bases; nucleotides not matched to a gene: 7. CDR1 DFQATT and CDR2 SNEGSKA come from the germline V gene (reference sequence). This CDR3 spans 14 amino acids.

This clone was seen a few times. This chain uses TRBV9 with TRBJ1-2, with unresolved D. V was shortened by 0 bases and J by 6 bases, with 6 bases between the two germline ends. CDR3 size: 12 residues. In germline, CDR1 is SGDLS, CDR2 YYNGEE. The CDR3 loop reads CASSVDTNGYTF. The CDR3 bases are TGTGCCAGCAGCGTAGATACGAATGGCTACACCTTC.

This chain joins TRBV28 and TRBJ1-2, with D possibly matching TRBD1 (5 bases). Trimming stripped 11 bases from V and 8 bases from J, with 18 bases between. The CDR3 totals 12 residues. Germline CDR1 is MDHEN and CDR2 is SYDVKM. The CDR3 is CAVGQGPFGYTF. In DNA form, the CDR3 reads TGTGCCGTTGGCCAGGGCCCCTTCGGCTACACCTTC.

This clone was counted a single time. The genes are TRBV11-2 and TRBJ2-7; D not certain. Germline-derived CDR1 and CDR2 are SGHAT and FQNNGV. V dropped 2 bases and J dropped 6 bases, with 14 bases sitting between them. The CDR3 extends over 14 amino acids. The CDR3 here is CASSLTPSNAEQYF. The DNA for the CDR3 is TGTGCCAGCAGCTTAACGCCCTCGAACGCCGAGCAGTACTTC.